This TCR beta chain emerged from a study of blood T cells in healthy people across ages. Notes on the study in general: A strong correlation was found between TCR beta diversity and the percentage of naive T cells. Age brought a roughly linear fall in TCR beta diversity measured per million T cells.

The use of a sample-barcoded 5' primer and a J-beta primer mix characterized a second PCR of roughly 6 to 11 cycles. TCRdb passed the 5' RACE reads through MiXCR, listing each CDR3 protein once. The data contain under 1,100,000 distinct CDR3 sequences, approximately 25% of them singletons. The V gene end was trimmed by 3 bases and the J gene end by 3 bases; junction bases not matched to a gene: 3. Germline V gene data show CDR1 as SQVTM and CDR2 as ANQGSEA. This CDR3 spans 13 amino acids. This clonotype was detected a few times. Its antigen is still unknown. These same data were also listed under a study on T cells of mothers and their children.

Sample: blood. The rearrangement joins TRBV29-1 to TRBJ2-7; 9 bases are shared with TRBD2. This TCR came from a girl aged 2 to 10 in good health. The CDR3 DNA follows: TGCAGCGTTGAGGCTAGCGGGAACTACGAGCAGTACTTC. It codes for CSVEASGNYEQYF.